This passage covers 29 T cell receptor beta chains from one sample sequenced in a study of cytotoxic CD8 clonotypes in ibrutinib-treated CLL. Generated by immunoSEQ multiplex PCR, the TCRdb table keeps only in-frame clones and is missing some. Among roughly 250,000 clones listed, roughly 70% were seen once. The specimen comprised PBMCs, sampled after 24 months of ibrutinib treatment. The receptors were gathered from a human donor with chronic lymphocytic leukemia.

The CDR3 bases are TGTGCCAGCAGTCCCCATGGTCCGACCTACGAGCAGTACTTC. Translation: CASSPHGPTYEQYF. The chain joins TRBV27 to TRBJ2-7; no clear D. V was shortened by 5 bases and J by 2 bases, with 13 bases between the two germline ends. The germline gives CDR1 MNHEY, CDR2 SMNVEV (reference sequence). The CDR3 is made up of 14 amino acids.

This rearrangement joins TRBV2 to TRBJ1-5; 7 nucleotides align to TRBD1. The CDR3 contains 14 residues. CDR1 and CDR2 from the germline V gene are SNHLY and FYNNEI. J was trimmed by 5 bases and V by 4 bases; bases with no gene match: 5. The CDR3 coding sequence is TGTGCCAGCAGTGGGACAGGACCCGATCAGCCCCAGCATTTT. Encoded protein: CASSGTGPDQPQHF.

The chain has TRBV19 and TRBJ1-1; 9 positions agree with TRBD1. V lost 5 bases to trimming and J lost 1 base; unmatched junction nucleotides: 2. CDR1 LNHDA and CDR2 SQIVND come from the germline V gene (reference sequence). There are 14 residues in the CDR3. In DNA, the CDR3 is TGTGCCAGTAGTTTACAGGGGGCGAACACTGAAGCTTTCTTT. It encodes CASSLQGANTEAFF.

The chain recombines TRBV28 with TRBJ1-2, with D unresolved. This CDR3 has 13 residues. CDR1 and CDR2 from the germline V gene are MDHEN and SYDVKM. V was trimmed by 3 bases and J by 6 bases, leaving 11 bases between them. The CDR3 is CASSFGVPNGYTF. CDR3 sequence (DNA): TGTGCCAGCAGTTTCGGGGTGCCCAATGGCTACACCTTC.

V is TRBV27 and J is TRBJ2-3, with D hard to call. This CDR3 has 13 residues. V was shortened by 5 bases and J by 6 bases, with 12 bases between the two germline ends. Per the germline V gene, CDR1 is MNHEY and CDR2 is SMNVEV (reference sequence). For the CDR3, the DNA is TGTGCCAGCAGTATCCGACCGGGTGATACGCAGTATTTT. It is translated as CASSIRPGDTQYF.

V and J are TRBV27 and TRBJ1-5, with 8 bases lining up with TRBD1. CDR3 size: 14 residues. Germline CDR1 MNHEY, CDR2 SMNVEV (reference sequence). Trimming at V came to 4 bases and at J to 7 bases, leaving 6 bases not matched to a gene. Here the CDR3 reads CASSYGQGRQPQHF. Here the CDR3 DNA reads TGTGCCAGCAGTTATGGACAGGGCAGACAGCCCCAGCATTTT.

The chain is built from TRBV5-1 and TRBJ2-7; 11 nucleotides agree with TRBD2. CDR1 is SGHRS, CDR2 YFSETQ, per germline. The ends lost 4 bases at V and 6 bases at J; junction bases unmatched: 9. The CDR3 is 15 amino acids. CDR3 nucleotides: TGCGCCAGCAGCCTCGTAGCGGGAGGGCCTGGCGAGCAGTACTTC. Translation gives CASSLVAGGPGEQYF.

The chain has TRBV19 and TRBJ2-7, with 8 positions matching TRBD2. The CDR3 has 15 amino acids. Trimming cost V 5 bases and J 2 bases; bases outside gene matches: 8. Germline values: CDR1 LNHDA, CDR2 SQIVND (reference sequence). CDR3 loop: CASSLFSGETYEQYF. In DNA form, the CDR3 reads TGTGCCAGTAGTCTCTTTAGCGGGGAGACCTACGAGCAGTACTTC.

The chain recombines TRBV19 with TRBJ2-3, with TRBD1 identical over 7 bases. The germline V gene has CDR1 LNHDA and CDR2 SQIVND (reference sequence). The trim removed 6 bases at V and 5 bases at J, leaving 5 bases unmatched. The CDR3 length is 13 residues. CDR3 residues: CASRGQTLDTQYF. The CDR3 DNA sequence: TGTGCCAGTAGGGGACAGACCTTAGATACGCAGTATTTT.

The chain is built from TRBV7-3 and TRBJ2-7, with TRBD2 identical over 10 bases. CDR1 SGHTA and CDR2 FQGTGA come from the germline V gene. Germline trimming cut 3 bases from V and 0 bases from J; bases unmatched to any gene: 11. CDR3 length: 18 residues. CDR3 bases: TGTGCCAGCAGCTTTCCTAGCGGGAGTTTACCCTGCTCCTACGAGCAGTACTTC. It encodes CASSFPSGSLPCSYEQYF.

The rearrangement links TRBV18 to TRBJ2-5; tentative D call: TRBD1 (5 bases). Per the germline V gene, CDR1 is KGHSH and CDR2 is LQKENI. This CDR3 is 15 amino acids long. Trimming stripped 8 bases from V and 3 bases from J, with 19 bases between. The CDR3 DNA is TGTGCCAGCGCGCTATCTGGGGCAGGTGAAGAGACCCAGTACTTC. Protein product: CASALSGAGEETQYF.

The J gene is TRBJ1-1, the V gene TRBV11-2; possibly TRBD1 for D (5 bases). Germline CDR1 SGHAT, CDR2 FQNNGV. This CDR3 contains 14 residues. The V and J ends lost 3 bases and 4 bases respectively, with 12 bases between them. The CDR3 coding sequence is TGTGCCAGCAGCTTGGGGGGTGCGGGCACTGAAGCTTTCTTT. This sequence encodes CASSLGGAGTEAFF.

V is TRBV7-9 and J is TRBJ2-7, with TRBD1 identical over 9 bases. Germline-derived CDR1 and CDR2 are SEHNR and FQNEAQ (reference sequence). The CDR3 spans 14 residues. V lost 4 bases, J lost 6 bases, and 7 bases stayed unmatched. The chain's CDR3 is CASSSDRDRVEQYF. The CDR3 DNA follows: TGTGCCAGCAGCTCCGACCGGGACAGGGTCGAGCAGTACTTC.

V is TRBV6-6 and J is TRBJ1-4, with 7 nucleotides matching TRBD1. V was pared by 8 bases and J by 2 bases, with 5 bases of the junction left unmatched. CDR3 length: 14 amino acids. CDR1 is MNHNY, CDR2 SVGAGI, per germline (reference sequence). The chain's CDR3 is CASGLQGTNEKLFF. For the CDR3, the DNA is TGTGCCAGCGGATTACAGGGGACTAATGAAAAACTGTTTTTT.

The chain uses TRBV11-2 and TRBJ2-1; TRBD2 might be the D (6 bases). V was trimmed by 3 bases and J by 2 bases, leaving 14 bases between them. This CDR3 has 16 amino acids. Germline V lookup: CDR1 SGHAT, CDR2 FQNNGV. The CDR3 loop is CASSLTGTQTYNEQFF. The CDR3 DNA is TGTGCCAGCAGCTTGACCGGGACTCAAACCTACAATGAGCAGTTCTTC.

CDR3 nucleotides: TGTGCCAGCAGGGGCAGGGTAAATCAGCCCCAGCATTTT. Protein: CASRGRVNQPQHF. The rearrangement joins TRBV6-5 to TRBJ1-5, with a possible D match to TRBD1 (5 bases). Trimming took off 6 bases at V and 4 bases at J, with 10 bases between the two ends. Germline lookup yields CDR1 MNHEY and CDR2 SVGAGI. The length of the CDR3 is 13 residues.

The gene calls are TRBV7-2 and TRBJ1-2, with TRBD1 matching 9 bases. The CDR3 is 16 amino acids. Germline CDR1 reads SGHTA; CDR2 reads FQGNSA. Trimming removed 0 bases from V and 5 bases from J; junction bases left unmatched: 7. The CDR3 DNA reads as TGTGCCAGCAGCTTAGCTCCAGGGACAGGGATATATGGCTACACCTTC. This translates into CASSLAPGTGIYGYTF.

This clone has just a few counts. The chain uses TRBV30 and TRBJ2-7; no firm D call. The CDR3 loop spans 14 amino acids. Trimming removed 2 bases at V and 0 bases at J, with 11 bases between. Germline V gene lookup returns CDR1 GTSNPN and CDR2 SVGIG (reference sequence). The CDR3 loop is CAWSYPGISYEQYF. The CDR3 nucleotides are TGTGCCTGGAGTTACCCTGGGATCTCCTACGAGCAGTACTTC.

This chain joins TRBV5-1 and TRBJ2-6, with no clear D. This CDR3 region has 15 residues. Germline V gene data show CDR1 as SGHRS and CDR2 as YFSETQ. Trimming stripped 7 bases from V and 3 bases from J, with 14 bases between. As DNA, the CDR3 is TGCGCCAGCGCTCAAGGAGCCAGTGGGGCCAACGTCCTGACTTTC. Translated, it gives CASAQGASGANVLTF.

The chain has TRBV7-9 and TRBJ1-2; maybe TRBD1 (5 bases). CDR1 and CDR2 (germline): SEHNR, FQNEAQ (reference sequence). The V end was cut by 5 bases, the J end by 7 bases, with 11 bases between. This CDR3 is built from 12 residues. CDR3 nucleotides: TGTGCCAGCAGCCCCACCCAGGGTGGCTACACCTTC. Amino acid sequence: CASSPTQGGYTF.

This clone was seen a handful of times. The CDR3 protein is CASSSPLREQYF. The CDR3, as DNA: TGTGCCAGCAGTTCACCTCTCCGCGAGCAGTACTTC. This chain uses TRBV27 with TRBJ2-7; D call uncertain. Trimming left V 4 bases short and J 6 bases short, with 10 bases between. Germline-derived CDR1 and CDR2 are MNHEY and SMNVEV (reference sequence). This CDR3 comprises 12 residues.

In this sample, this clone turned up a few times. This sequence joins TRBV5-1 and TRBJ1-4; 10 nucleotides line up with TRBD1. There are 14 residues in the CDR3. V trimming: 3 bases; J trimming: 8 bases; junction bases outside the gene matches: 4. Germline values: CDR1 SGHRS, CDR2 YFSETQ. CDR3 sequence: CASSSGQGDEKLFF. The DNA for the CDR3 is TGCGCCAGCAGCTCCGGACAGGGGGACGAAAAACTGTTTTTT.

The rearrangement joins TRBV11-2 to TRBJ2-1; a weak D match, TRBD2 (5 bases). CDR3 length: 13 amino acids. Trimming stripped 7 bases from V and 6 bases from J, with 13 bases between. Germline CDR1 is SGHAT and CDR2 is FQNNGV. The CDR3 nucleotides are TGTGCCAGCACTCCATGGGAGTCCAATGAGCAGTTCTTC. Residues: CASTPWESNEQFF.

The V and J genes are TRBV5-1 and TRBJ2-3; D is ambiguous. The CDR3 extends over 12 amino acids. V was shortened by 3 bases and J by 1 base, with 3 bases between the two germline ends. Germline CDR1 reads SGHRS; CDR2 reads YFSETQ. The CDR3 loop is CASSSRTDTQYF. For the CDR3, the DNA is TGCGCCAGCAGCTCCCGCACAGATACGCAGTATTTT.

The gene calls are TRBV28 and TRBJ2-2; D remains unclear. Germline values: CDR1 MDHEN, CDR2 SYDVKM. This CDR3 is built from 14 residues. The V gene lost 2 bases and the J gene lost 3 bases, with 7 bases spanning the gap. The CDR3 nucleotides are TGTGCCAGCAGTTTAGAGGTTTACACCGGGGAGCTGTTTTTT. This translates into CASSLEVYTGELFF. The variable domain in full, completed from reference TRBV28 and TRBJ2-2, reads DVKVTQSSRYLVKRTGEKVFLECVQDMDHENMFWYRQDPGLGLRLIYFSYDVKMKEKGDIPEGYSVSREKKERFSLILESASTNQTSMYLCASSLEVYTGELFFGEGSRLTVL.

This clone was counted only a few times. The rearrangement links TRBV2 to TRBJ2-7; D is undetermined. Germline assignment: CDR1 SNHLY and CDR2 FYNNEI. Between the trimmed V and J ends, which lost 7 bases and 4 bases, there was a span of 8 bases. The CDR3 sequence is 11 residues long. The CDR3 DNA follows: TGTGCCAGCATGGCTCGGTACGAGCAGTACTTC. Amino acid sequence: CASMARYEQYF.

CDR3 sequence reads: CASSRQSTNEKLFF. The DNA of the CDR3 is TGTGCCAGCAGCCGACAGTCAACTAATGAAAAACTGTTTTTT. The chain employs TRBV27 and TRBJ1-4; a possible D gene is TRBD1 (5 bases). The CDR3 runs to 14 residues. V gave up 6 bases and J gave up 0 bases, with 8 bases separating them. The germline gives CDR1 MNHEY, CDR2 SMNVEV (reference sequence).

V and J are TRBV6-6 and TRBJ2-4; TRBD1 matches at 7 bases. V shed 3 bases, J shed 0 bases, and the junction held 2 bases outside the gene matches. This CDR3 region has 15 residues. Germline V gene data show CDR1 as MNHNY and CDR2 as SVGAGI (reference sequence). CDR3 residues: CASSYAGGAKNIQYF. The CDR3 region has the DNA TGTGCCAGCAGTTATGCAGGGGGAGCCAAAAACATTCAGTACTTC.

The J gene is TRBJ2-2, the V gene TRBV15, with 9 bases that match TRBD2. The CDR3 is 16 residues long. The germline gives CDR1 LNHNV, CDR2 YYDKDF (reference sequence). V dropped 5 bases and J dropped 2; count of bases not matched to a gene: 6. The chain's CDR3 is CATSFTSGFNTGELFF. The CDR3 region has the DNA TGTGCCACCAGCTTTACTAGCGGGTTCAACACCGGGGAGCTGTTTTTT.